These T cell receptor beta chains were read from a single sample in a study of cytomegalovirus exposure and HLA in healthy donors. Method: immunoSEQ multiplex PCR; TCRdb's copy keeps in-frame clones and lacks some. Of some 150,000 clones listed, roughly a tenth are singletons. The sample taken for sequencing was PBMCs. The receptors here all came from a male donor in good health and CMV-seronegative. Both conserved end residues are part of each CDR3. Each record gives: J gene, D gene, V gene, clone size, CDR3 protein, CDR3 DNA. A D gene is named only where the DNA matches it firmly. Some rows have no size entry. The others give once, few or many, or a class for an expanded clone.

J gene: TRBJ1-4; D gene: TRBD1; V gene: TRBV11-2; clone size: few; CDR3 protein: CASSLSGGTTNEKLFF; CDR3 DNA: TGTGCCAGCAGCTTGTCAGGGGGAACAACTAATGAAAAACTGTTTTTT
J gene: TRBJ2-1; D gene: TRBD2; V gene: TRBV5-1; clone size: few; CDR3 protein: CASSSAPSGRAEQFF; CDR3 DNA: TGCGCCAGCAGCTCGGCCCCGAGCGGGAGGGCTGAGCAGTTCTTC
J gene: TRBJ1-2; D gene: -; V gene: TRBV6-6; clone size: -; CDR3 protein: CATYRSYGYTF; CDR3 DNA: TGTGCCACCTACCGGAGCTATGGCTACACCTTC
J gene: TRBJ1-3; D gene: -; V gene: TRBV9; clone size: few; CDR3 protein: CASSAVNRGNTIYF; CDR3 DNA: TGTGCCAGCAGCGCCGTAAACAGGGGAAACACCATATATTTT
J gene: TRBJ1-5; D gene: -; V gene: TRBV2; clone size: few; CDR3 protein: CASTGVRNQPQHF; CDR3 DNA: TGTGCCAGCACAGGGGTTCGGAATCAGCCCCAGCATTTT
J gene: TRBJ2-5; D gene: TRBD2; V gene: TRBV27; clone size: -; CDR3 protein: CASSQGLAVPQYF; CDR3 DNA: TGTGCCAGCAGCCAGGGACTAGCAGTCCCTCAGTACTTC
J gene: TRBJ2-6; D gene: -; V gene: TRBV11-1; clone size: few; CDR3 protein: CASSLPRAGSGANVLTF; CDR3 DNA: TGTGCCAGCAGCCTACCCCGGGCGGGCTCTGGGGCCAACGTCCTGACTTTC
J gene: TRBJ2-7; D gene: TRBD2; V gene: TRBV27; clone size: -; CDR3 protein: CASSLLGTNSYEQYF; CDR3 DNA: TGTGCCAGCAGTTTGCTCGGGACTAACTCCTACGAGCAGTACTTC
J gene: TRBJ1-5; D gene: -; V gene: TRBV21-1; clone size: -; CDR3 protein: CASSKKPMSGFYSNQPQHF; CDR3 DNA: TGTGCCAGCAGCAAAAAACCAATGAGTGGTTTTTATAGCAATCAGCCCCAGCATTTT
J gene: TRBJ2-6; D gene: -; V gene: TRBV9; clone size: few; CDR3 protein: CASSEGPFYSGANVLTF; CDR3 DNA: TGTGCCAGCAGCGAGGGGCCGTTTTACTCTGGGGCCAACGTCCTGACTTTC
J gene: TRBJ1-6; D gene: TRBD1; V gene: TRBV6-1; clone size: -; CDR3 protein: CASSAGTANSPLHF; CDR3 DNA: TGTGCCAGCAGTGCTGGGACAGCTAATTCACCCCTCCACTTT
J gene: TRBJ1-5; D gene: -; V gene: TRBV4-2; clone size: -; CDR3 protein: CASSQEGGAPGQPQHF; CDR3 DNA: TGTGCCAGCAGCCAAGAAGGGGGGGCACCAGGTCAGCCCCAGCATTTT
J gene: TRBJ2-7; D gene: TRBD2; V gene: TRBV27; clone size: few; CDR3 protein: CASSLRGLDHYYEQYF; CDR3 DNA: TGTGCCAGCAGTTTGCGGGGACTAGACCACTACTACGAGCAGTACTTC
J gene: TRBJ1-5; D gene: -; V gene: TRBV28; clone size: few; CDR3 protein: CASSLSGRPYSNQPQHF; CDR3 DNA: TGTGCCAGCAGTTTATCCGGCAGGCCGTATAGCAATCAGCCCCAGCATTTT
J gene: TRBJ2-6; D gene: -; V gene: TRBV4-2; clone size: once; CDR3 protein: CASSQERSRRGGANVLTF; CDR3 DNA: TGTGCCAGCAGCCAAGAGAGGTCCCGCCGCGGTGGGGCCAACGTCCTGACTTTC
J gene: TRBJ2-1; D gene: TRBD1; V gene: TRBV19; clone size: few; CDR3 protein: CASSADRGTSSYNEQFF; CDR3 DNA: TGTGCCAGTAGTGCCGACAGGGGCACGAGCTCCTACAATGAGCAGTTCTTC
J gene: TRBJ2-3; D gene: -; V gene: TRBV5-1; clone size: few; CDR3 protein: CASSQGGQTDTQYF; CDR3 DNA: TGCGCCAGCTCGCAAGGTGGGCAAACAGATACGCAGTATTTT
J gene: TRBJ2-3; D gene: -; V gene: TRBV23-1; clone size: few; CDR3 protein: CASIPGSTDTQYF; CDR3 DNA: TGCGCCAGCATCCCGGGGAGCACAGATACGCAGTATTTT
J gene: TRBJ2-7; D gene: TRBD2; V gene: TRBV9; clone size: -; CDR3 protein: CASSVGSGSQYEQYF; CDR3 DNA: TGTGCCAGCAGCGTAGGTAGCGGGAGTCAATACGAGCAGTACTTC
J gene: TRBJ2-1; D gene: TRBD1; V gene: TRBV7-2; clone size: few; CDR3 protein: CASSLVGTGAYNEQFF; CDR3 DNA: TGTGCCAGCAGCTTAGTGGGGACAGGAGCCTACAATGAGCAGTTCTTC
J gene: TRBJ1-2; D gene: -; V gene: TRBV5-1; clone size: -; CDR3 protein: CASSLEAGYGYTF; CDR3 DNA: TGCGCCAGCAGCTTGGAGGCAGGCTATGGCTACACCTTC
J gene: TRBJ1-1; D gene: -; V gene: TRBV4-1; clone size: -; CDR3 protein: CASSLTGLAEAFF; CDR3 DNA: TGCGCCAGCAGCCTGACAGGTCTGGCTGAAGCTTTCTTT
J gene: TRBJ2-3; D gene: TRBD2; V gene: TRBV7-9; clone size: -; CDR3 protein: CASSLEGLAGGKQYF; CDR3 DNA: TGTGCCAGCAGCTTAGAGGGACTAGCGGGAGGGAAACAGTATTTT
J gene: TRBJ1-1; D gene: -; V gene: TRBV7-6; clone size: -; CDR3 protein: CASSLRGTEAFF; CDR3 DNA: TGTGCCAGCAGCCTCAGGGGCACTGAAGCTTTCTTT
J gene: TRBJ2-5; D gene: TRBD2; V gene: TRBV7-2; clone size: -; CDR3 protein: CASSLGLAGGQQTQYF; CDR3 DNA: TGTGCCAGCAGCTTGGGGCTAGCGGGAGGGCAGCAGACCCAGTACTTC
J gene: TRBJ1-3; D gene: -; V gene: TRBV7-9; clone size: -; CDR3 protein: CASSFSEGRNTIYF; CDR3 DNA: TGTGCCAGCAGCTTTAGCGAGGGAAGAAACACCATATATTTT
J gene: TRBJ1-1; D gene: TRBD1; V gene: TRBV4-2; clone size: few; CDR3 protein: CASSRARTGYGNTEAFF; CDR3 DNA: TGTGCCAGCAGCCGAGCCCGGACAGGTTATGGGAACACTGAAGCTTTCTTT
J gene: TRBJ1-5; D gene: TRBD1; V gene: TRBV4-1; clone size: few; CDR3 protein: CASSLHGQGAAQPQHF; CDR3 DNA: TGCGCCAGCAGCCTCCATGGACAGGGGGCCGCTCAGCCCCAGCATTTT
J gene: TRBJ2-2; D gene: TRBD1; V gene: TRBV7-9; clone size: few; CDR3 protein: CASSDNLQGATGELFF; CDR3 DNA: TGTGCCAGCAGCGATAACCTCCAGGGGGCGACCGGGGAGCTGTTTTTT
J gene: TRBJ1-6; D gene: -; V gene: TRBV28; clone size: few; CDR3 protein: CASSGLGLRHNSPLHF; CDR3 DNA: TGTGCCAGCAGTGGATTGGGGCTTAGACATAATTCACCCCTCCACTTT
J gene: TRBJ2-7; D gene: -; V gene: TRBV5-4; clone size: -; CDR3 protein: CASSFPDSDEQYF; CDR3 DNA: TGTGCCAGCAGCTTTCCGGACTCGGACGAGCAGTACTTC
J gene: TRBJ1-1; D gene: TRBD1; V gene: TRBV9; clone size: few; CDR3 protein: CASSVDGTGPVEAFF; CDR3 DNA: TGTGCCAGCAGCGTAGATGGGACAGGACCAGTTGAAGCTTTCTTT
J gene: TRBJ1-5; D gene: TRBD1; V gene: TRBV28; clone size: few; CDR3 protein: CASRGQGWQPQHF; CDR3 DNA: TGTGCCAGCCGCGGACAGGGTTGGCAGCCCCAGCATTTT
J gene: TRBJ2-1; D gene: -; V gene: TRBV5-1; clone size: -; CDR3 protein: CASSPGWGPYNEQFF; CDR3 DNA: TGCGCCAGCAGCCCAGGGTGGGGCCCTTACAATGAGCAGTTCTTC
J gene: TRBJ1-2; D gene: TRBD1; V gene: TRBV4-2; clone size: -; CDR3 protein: CASSQDRGRGSGYTF; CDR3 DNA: TGTGCCAGCAGCCAAGATCGGGGCAGGGGGTCTGGCTACACCTTC
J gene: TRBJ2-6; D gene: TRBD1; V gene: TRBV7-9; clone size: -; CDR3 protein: CASAPPGGKSGANVLTF; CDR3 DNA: TGTGCCAGCGCCCCGCCAGGGGGCAAGTCTGGGGCCAACGTCCTGACTTTC
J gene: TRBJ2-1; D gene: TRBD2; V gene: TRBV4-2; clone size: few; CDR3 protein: CASSQEAERESFNEQFF; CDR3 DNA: TGTGCCAGCAGCCAAGAGGCCGAGCGGGAATCCTTCAATGAGCAGTTCTTC
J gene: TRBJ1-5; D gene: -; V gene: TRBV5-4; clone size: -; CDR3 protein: CASSLGTGSGNQPQHF; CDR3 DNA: TGTGCCAGCAGCTTGGGTACAGGGTCTGGCAATCAGCCCCAGCATTTT
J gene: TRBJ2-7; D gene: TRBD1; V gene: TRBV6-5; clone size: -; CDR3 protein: CASSADRDYEQYF; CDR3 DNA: TGTGCCAGCAGTGCGGACAGGGACTACGAGCAGTACTTC
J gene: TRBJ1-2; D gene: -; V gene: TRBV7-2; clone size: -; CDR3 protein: CASSLWGAPGGTF; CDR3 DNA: TGTGCCAGCAGCTTATGGGGAGCGCCGGGGGGCACCTTC
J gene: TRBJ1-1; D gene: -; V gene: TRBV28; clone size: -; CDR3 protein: CASRIRTVGTEAFF; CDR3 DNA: TGTGCCAGCAGGATTAGGACAGTCGGCACTGAAGCTTTCTTT
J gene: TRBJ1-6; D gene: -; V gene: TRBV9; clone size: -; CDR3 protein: CASSLSPGDNSPLHF; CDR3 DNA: TGTGCCAGCAGCTTAAGTCCCGGGGATAATTCACCCCTCCACTTT
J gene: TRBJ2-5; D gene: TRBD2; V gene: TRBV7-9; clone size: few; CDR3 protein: CASSLGSRGGFQETQYF; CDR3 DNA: TGTGCCAGCAGCTTAGGTTCACGGGGGGGGTTCCAAGAGACCCAGTACTTC
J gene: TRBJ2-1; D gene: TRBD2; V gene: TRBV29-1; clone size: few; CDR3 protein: CSAAGTSGRAGSYNEQFF; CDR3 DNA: TGCAGCGCCGCCGGGACTAGCGGGAGGGCCGGCTCCTACAATGAGCAGTTCTTC
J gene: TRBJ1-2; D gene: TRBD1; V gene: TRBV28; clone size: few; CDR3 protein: CASSLFPDRGHGYTF; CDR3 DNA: TGTGCCAGCAGTTTGTTCCCGGACAGGGGGCATGGCTACACCTTC
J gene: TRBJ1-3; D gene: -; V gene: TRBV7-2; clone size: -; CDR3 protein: CASSLVSRAGNTIYF; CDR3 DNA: TGTGCCAGCAGCTTAGTGTCTCGAGCTGGAAACACCATATATTTT
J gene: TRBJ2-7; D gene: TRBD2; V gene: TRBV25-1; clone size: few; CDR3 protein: CASGTSGYEQYF; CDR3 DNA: TGTGCCAGCGGCACTAGCGGCTACGAGCAGTACTTC
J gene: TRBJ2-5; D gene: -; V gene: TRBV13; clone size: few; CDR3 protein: CASSTGTEETQYF; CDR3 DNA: TGTGCCAGCAGCACCGGGACTGAAGAGACCCAGTACTTC
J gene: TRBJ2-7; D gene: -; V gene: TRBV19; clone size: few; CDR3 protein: CASRREREQYF; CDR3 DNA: TGTGCCAGTAGACGGGAACGTGAGCAGTACTTC
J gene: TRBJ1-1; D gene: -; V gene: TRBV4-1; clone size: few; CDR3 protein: CASSLRGGGDTEAFF; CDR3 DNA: TGCGCCAGCAGCCTGCGGGGAGGGGGGGACACTGAAGCTTTCTTT
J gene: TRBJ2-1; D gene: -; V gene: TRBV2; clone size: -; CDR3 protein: CASSRASRNEQFF; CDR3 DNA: TGTGCCAGCAGTCGTGCTAGCAGAAATGAGCAGTTCTTC
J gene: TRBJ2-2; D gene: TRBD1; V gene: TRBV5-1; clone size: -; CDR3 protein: CASSLGGTGHTGELFF; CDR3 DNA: TGCGCCAGCAGCTTGGGCGGGACAGGGCACACCGGGGAGCTGTTTTTT
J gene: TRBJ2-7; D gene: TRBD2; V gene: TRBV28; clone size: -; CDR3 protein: CASSRGGLYEQYF; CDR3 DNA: TGTGCCAGCAGCCGGGGGGGCTTGTACGAGCAGTACTTC
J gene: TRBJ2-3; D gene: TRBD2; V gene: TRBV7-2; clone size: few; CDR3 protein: CASSLTSGKVTDTQYF; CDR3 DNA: TGTGCCAGCAGCTTAACAAGCGGGAAGGTGACAGATACGCAGTATTTT
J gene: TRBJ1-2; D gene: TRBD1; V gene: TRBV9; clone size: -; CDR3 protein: CASSAETGGIAGYTF; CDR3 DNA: TGTGCCAGCAGCGCCGAAACAGGGGGGATCGCTGGCTACACCTTC
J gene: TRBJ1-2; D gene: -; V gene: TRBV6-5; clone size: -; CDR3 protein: CASSGPGATYGYTF; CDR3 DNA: TGTGCCAGCAGCGGCCCAGGGGCAACCTATGGCTACACCTTC
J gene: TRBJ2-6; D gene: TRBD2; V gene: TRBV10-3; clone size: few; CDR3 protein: CAVASGREPLRGANVLTF; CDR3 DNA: TGTGCCGTGGCTAGCGGGAGGGAGCCTCTGAGAGGGGCCAACGTCCTGACTTTC
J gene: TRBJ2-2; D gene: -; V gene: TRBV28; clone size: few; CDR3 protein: CATHQGYNTGELFF; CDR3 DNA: TGTGCCACCCATCAGGGGTATAACACCGGGGAGCTGTTTTTT
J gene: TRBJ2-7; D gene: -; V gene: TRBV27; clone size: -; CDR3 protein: CASSLSGGLAPHEQYF; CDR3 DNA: TGTGCCAGCAGTTTATCGGGGGGGCTAGCGCCCCACGAGCAGTACTTC